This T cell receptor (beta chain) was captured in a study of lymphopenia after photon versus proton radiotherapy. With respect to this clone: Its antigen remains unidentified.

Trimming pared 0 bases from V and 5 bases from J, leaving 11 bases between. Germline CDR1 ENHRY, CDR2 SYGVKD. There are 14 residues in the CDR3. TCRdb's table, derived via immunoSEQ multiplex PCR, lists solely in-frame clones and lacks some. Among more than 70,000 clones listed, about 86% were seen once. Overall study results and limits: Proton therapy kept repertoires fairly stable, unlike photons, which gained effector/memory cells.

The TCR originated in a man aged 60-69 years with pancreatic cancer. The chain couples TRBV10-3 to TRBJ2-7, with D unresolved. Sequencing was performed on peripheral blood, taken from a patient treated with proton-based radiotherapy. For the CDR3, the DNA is TGTGCCATCAGTGAGTCAGGCAGTGTGCACGAGCAGTACTTC. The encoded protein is CAISESGSVHEQYF.